In this sample, the clone carrying this T cell receptor beta chain turned up a few times. Its target is unknown. This CDR3 region has 12 residues. V lost 10 bases and J 7 bases, leaving 11 bases between the germline ends. The V gene's germline CDR1 is SNHLY and CDR2 FYNNEI. Sequencing was performed with immunoSEQ multiplex PCR; in TCRdb, only in-frame clones are kept and a portion is missing. The sample shows over 100,000 clones, about 91% of them seen only once. The data were taken from a study of cytomegalovirus exposure and HLA in healthy donors. General study points: In vitro, three CMV-associated chains proved specific for CMV antigens.

Sequencing used PBMCs. The sequence was obtained from a woman aged 18-29 years in good health and CMV-seronegative. V is TRBV2 and J is TRBJ1-6; D possibly corresponds to TRBD1 (6 bases). The CDR3 here is CAKQGTNSPLHF. In nucleotides, the CDR3 is TGTGCCAAACAGGGTACCAATTCACCCCTCCACTTT.